The next 25 T cell receptor beta chains were all read from a single sample in a study of OX40 agonist ivuxolimab in advanced cancers. Profiled with immunoSEQ multiplex PCR; TCRdb holds only in-frame clones, not every one. The sample shows around 72,000 clones, 81% of them seen only once. The sequences come from CD4+ or CD8+ T cells sorted from blood, collected in a trial of the OX40 agonist ivuxolimab. The receptors derive from an adult with an advanced solid tumor such as melanoma, head and neck, liver or kidney cancer.

V and J are TRBV7-3 and TRBJ1-2; D is undetermined. The CDR3 runs 14 residues. The germline CDR1 and CDR2 sequences are SGHTA and FQGTGA. V was trimmed by 1 base and J by 4 bases, leaving 10 bases between them. CDR3 sequence: CASSLNGNSYGYTF. CDR3 nucleotides: TGTGCCAGCAGCTTAAACGGCAATAGCTATGGCTACACCTTC.

The genes are TRBV7-2 and TRBJ2-2, with unresolved D. Between the trimmed V and J ends, which lost 1 base and 1 base, there was a span of 4 bases. This CDR3 contains 14 residues. Germline lookup yields CDR1 SGHTA and CDR2 FQGNSA. The CDR3 bases are TGTGCCAGCAGCTTAGTCTGGAACACCGGGGAGCTGTTTTTT. This gives the protein CASSLVWNTGELFF.

This chain connects TRBV10-1 to TRBJ1-1; no clear D gene. The CDR3 contains 13 residues. The V gene's germline CDR1 is WNHNN and CDR2 SYGVQD (reference sequence). Between the trimmed V and J ends, which lost 5 bases and 6 bases, there was a span of 13 bases. CDR3 nucleotide sequence: TGCGCCAGCAGTTTGACGATCCGAGCTGAAGCTTTCTTT. Translation: CASSLTIRAEAFF.

This clone was observed once. The V and J genes are TRBV5-4 and TRBJ1-5, with 9 nucleotides matching TRBD1. Per the germline V gene, CDR1 is SGHNT and CDR2 is YYREEE (reference sequence). Trimming took 4 bases from V and 2 from J; bases not matched to a gene: 7. CDR3 length equals 16 residues. CDR3 sequence (DNA): TGTGCCAGCAGCGCAGGAACAGGGGGCGGCAATCAGCCCCAGCATTTT. Translating it yields CASSAGTGGGNQPQHF.

The rearrangement uses TRBV2 and TRBJ2-1; 16 positions agree with TRBD2. The V gene end was trimmed by 2 bases and the J gene end by 8 bases; junction bases not matched to a gene: 9. Germline V gene sequence: CDR1 SNHLY, CDR2 FYNNEI. CDR3 length: 18 amino acids. CDR3 in DNA: TGTGCCAGCAGTGAACCCGGGACTAGCGGGGGGGCCTTTGATGAGCAGTTCTTC. It yields the protein CASSEPGTSGGAFDEQFF.

In this sample, this clone turned up once. The chain carries TRBV27 and TRBJ1-5, with D uncertain. The V end lost 2 bases, the J end lost 0 bases, and 8 bases lay between the germline ends. The CDR3 runs to 15 residues. In germline, CDR1 is MNHEY, CDR2 SMNVEV (reference sequence). The CDR3 loop reads CASSLMADSNQPQHF. The CDR3, as DNA: TGTGCCAGCAGTTTAATGGCGGATAGCAATCAGCCCCAGCATTTT.

This rearrangement joins TRBV9 to TRBJ1-3, with 7 bases aligning to TRBD1. Germline values: CDR1 SGDLS, CDR2 YYNGEE. The length of the CDR3 is 14 residues. J lost 4 bases, V lost 0 bases, and 1 base had no gene match. The CDR3 sequence: CASSVAQGGNTIYF. CDR3 DNA: TGTGCCAGCAGCGTAGCACAGGGGGGAAACACCATATATTTT.

The chain links TRBV30 to TRBJ2-1; 8 nucleotides agree with TRBD2. The germline V gene has CDR1 GTSNPN and CDR2 SVGIG (reference sequence). CDR3 length equals 15 residues. After removal of 2 bases from V and 7 bases from J, the junction contained 10 bases not matched to a gene. The CDR3 loop is CAWSPALAGGNEQFF. CDR3 bases: TGTGCCTGGAGTCCCGCGCTGGCGGGAGGTAATGAGCAGTTCTTC.

The V call is TRBV18, the J call TRBJ1-3; 7 positions agree with TRBD1. The CDR3 runs 16 residues. Losses at the gene ends were 2 bases for V and 0 bases for J; bases not matched to a gene: 4. Germline V CDR1 and CDR2: KGHSH, LQKENI. CDR3 sequence: CASSPMTGTSGNTIYF. The DNA for the CDR3 is TGTGCCAGCTCACCAATGACAGGGACCTCTGGAAACACCATATATTTT.

The chain's CDR3 is CASTTSGGSDTQYF. The CDR3 DNA is TGCGCCAGCACGACTAGCGGGGGGTCAGATACGCAGTATTTT. V is TRBV5-1 and J is TRBJ2-3, with 13 bases that match TRBD2. Germline V gene lookup returns CDR1 SGHRS and CDR2 YFSETQ. There are 14 residues in the CDR3. J lost 4 bases, V lost 6 bases, and 2 bases had no gene match.

The chain recombines TRBV10-3 with TRBJ2-3; 8 bases align to TRBD2. Germline-derived CDR1 and CDR2 are ENHRY and SYGVKD. V gave up 7 bases and J gave up 4 bases; unmatched junction bases: 4. This CDR3 comprises 13 residues. The CDR3 sequence: CAITAGAPDTQYF. The CDR3 region has the DNA TGTGCCATCACAGCGGGAGCCCCAGATACGCAGTATTTT.

The rearrangement links TRBV10-3 to TRBJ2-5; 11 bases are a match to TRBD2. The DNA end lines up better with TRBJ2-7; the J call may be wrong. The CDR3 is 16 residues long. Germline V lookup: CDR1 ENHRY, CDR2 SYGVKD. The CDR3 sequence is CAISESLAGGVYEQYF. Written as DNA, the CDR3 is TGTGCCATCAGTGAGTCTCTAGCGGGAGGAGTCTACGAGCAGTACTTC.

The genes are TRBV5-5 and TRBJ1-3, with D maybe TRBD1 (6 bases). CDR3 length: 16 amino acids. Deletions cut 3 bases from V and 4 bases from J, with 17 bases between. CDR1 is SGHKS, CDR2 YYEKEE, per germline (reference sequence). The CDR3 here is CASSYPTGLGGNTIYF. In DNA, the CDR3 is TGTGCCAGCAGCTATCCTACAGGGTTGGGGGGAAACACCATATATTTT.

Only a few counts were recorded for this clone. The V and J genes are TRBV2 and TRBJ1-6, with D perhaps matching TRBD1 (6 bases). V lost 4 bases, J lost 7 bases, and 20 bases lay in between. Germline V lookup: CDR1 SNHLY, CDR2 FYNNEI. The CDR3 extends over 17 amino acids. DNA for the CDR3: TGTGCCAGCAGTGTTCAGGCAGGGGTCGGCCCGAATTCACCCCTCCACTTT. Translated: CASSVQAGVGPNSPLHF. Full variable domain (rest looked up from reference TRBV2 and TRBJ1-6): EPEVTQTPSHQVTQMGQEVILRCVPISNHLYFYWYRQILGQKVEFLVSFYNNEISEKSEIFDDQFSVERPDGSNFTLKIRSTKLEDSAMYFCASSVQAGVGPNSPLHFGNGTRLTVT.

This chain uses TRBV10-3 with TRBJ2-3, with D possibly matching TRBD2 (6 bases). Germline CDR1 ENHRY, CDR2 SYGVKD. The V and J ends lost 3 bases and 4 bases respectively, with 11 bases between them. The CDR3 has 14 amino acids. The CDR3 DNA sequence: TGTGCCATCAGTGAAGGCGGGAAGGCAGATACGCAGTATTTT. This sequence encodes CAISEGGKADTQYF.

This clone was recorded only once. V usage is TRBV7-6 and J usage is TRBJ2-7; 10 bases fit TRBD1. CDR1 is SGHVS, CDR2 FNYEAQ, per germline. The junction had 9 bases not matched to a gene; V was cut back by 4 bases and J by 9 bases. The CDR3 has 14 amino acids. The CDR3 is CASSSTRQGAVQYF. The CDR3, as DNA: TGTGCCAGCAGCTCGACTAGACAGGGGGCGGTGCAGTACTTC.

The chain employs TRBV7-9 and TRBJ2-7; 7 nucleotides align to TRBD2. V shed 5 bases, J shed 5 bases, and the junction held 3 bases outside the gene matches. The CDR3 is 12 amino acids. The germline CDR1 and CDR2 sequences are SEHNR and FQNEAQ (reference sequence). CDR3 region: CASSPGGNEQYF. The CDR3 bases are TGTGCCAGCAGCCCGGGGGGAAACGAGCAGTACTTC.

The chain links TRBV2 to TRBJ1-1; the D is unclear. Germline V gene lookup returns CDR1 SNHLY and CDR2 FYNNEI. This CDR3 comprises 13 residues. V was trimmed by 2 bases and J by 4 bases, leaving 8 bases between them. CDR3 nucleotides: TGTGCCAGCAGTGAACGGCCGTCCACTGAAGCTTTCTTT. Its translation is CASSERPSTEAFF.

The chain has TRBV19 and TRBJ2-7; 9 positions match TRBD1. The V gene's germline CDR1 is LNHDA and CDR2 SQIVND (reference sequence). Trimming removed 0 bases from V and 6 bases from J; junction bases left unmatched: 12. The CDR3 runs to 17 residues. CDR3 coding DNA: TGTGCCAGTAGTATAGACCCTGAGGGACCACAGGGGGCCGAGCAGTACTTC. Protein sequence: CASSIDPEGPQGAEQYF.

The chain joins TRBV5-1 to TRBJ2-3, with 7 bases lining up with TRBD2. V trimming: 3 bases; J trimming: 2 bases; junction bases outside the gene matches: 6. Germline V gene lookup returns CDR1 SGHRS and CDR2 YFSETQ. The CDR3 has 15 amino acids. The CDR3 loop reads CASSSSGATTDTQYF. CDR3 bases: TGCGCCAGCAGCTCTAGCGGAGCTACCACAGATACGCAGTATTTT.

This chain links TRBV29-1 with TRBJ1-1; TRBD1 is a possible D gene (5 bases). Germline V gives CDR1 SQVTM, CDR2 ANQGSEA. With 1 base removed from V and 4 bases from J, the gap between germline ends came to 13 bases. The CDR3 is 14 amino acids. CDR3 region: CSVEAMTGGTEAFF. DNA for the CDR3: TGCAGCGTTGAAGCCATGACCGGGGGCACTGAAGCTTTCTTT.

The V call is TRBV7-9, the J call TRBJ1-5, with a tentative D call TRBD1 (5 bases). Germline V gene lookup returns CDR1 SEHNR and CDR2 FQNEAQ (reference sequence). The V end lost 5 bases, the J end lost 7 bases, and 18 bases lay between the germline ends. There are 15 residues in the CDR3. The CDR3 loop is CASSPSGRVSQPQHF. CDR3 nucleotides: TGTGCCAGCAGCCCTAGTGGCAGGGTGAGCCAGCCCCAGCATTTT.

This chain uses TRBV14 with TRBJ2-7, with D perhaps TRBD1 (5 bases). Trimming removed 4 bases from V and 6 bases from J, with 10 bases in between. This CDR3 contains 12 residues. The germline V gene has CDR1 SGHDN and CDR2 FVKESK. CDR3 nucleotides: TGTGCCAGCAGCCCAGGGTACGGCGAGCAGTACTTC. It yields the protein CASSPGYGEQYF.

The rearrangement joins TRBV19 to TRBJ1-2; D is perhaps TRBD1 (5 bases). This CDR3 has 15 residues. Germline V CDR1 and CDR2: LNHDA, SQIVND (reference sequence). The V end was cut by 4 bases, the J end by 4 bases, with 16 bases between. CDR3 in amino acids: CASSNLGRVAYGYTF. The DNA of the CDR3 is TGTGCCAGTAGTAATTTGGGCAGGGTAGCCTATGGCTACACCTTC.

The chain carries TRBV18 and TRBJ1-3; possibly TRBD1 for D (5 bases). V lost 2 bases and J lost 0, with 5 bases in between. The CDR3 is 14 amino acids. Germline V CDR1 and CDR2: KGHSH, LQKENI. The CDR3 loop reads CASSPDSSGNTIYF. The CDR3 DNA reads as TGTGCCAGCTCACCAGACAGCTCTGGAAACACCATATATTTT.